The source of this TCR beta chain is a study of T cell responses to AZD1222 COVID-19 vaccine. Measured with immunoSEQ multiplex PCR; TCRdb has only the in-frame clones, and not every one. The table has over 65,000 clones, about 92% seen once. Regarding the study as a whole: Donors, mostly white British, included more females; clonal diversity was possibly underestimated.

In the case of this clone: Antigen specificity is unknown.

Germline CDR1 reads LGHDT; CDR2 reads YNNKEL (reference sequence). This CDR3 region has 14 residues. Deletions cut 1 base from V and 8 bases from J, with 9 bases between. The sample consisted of peripheral blood, taken on day 0 of MenACWY control vaccination. The TCR comes from an adult in good health. This rearrangement joins TRBV3-1 (or the pseudogene TRBV3-2) to TRBJ1-6; D remains ambiguous. DNA for the CDR3: TGTGCCAGCAGCCAAGGTGTTGCGGATTCACCCCTCCACTTT. It is translated as CASSQGVADSPLHF.